These 6 T cell receptor beta chains came from one sample sequenced in a study of blood T cells in healthy people across ages. Through a sample-barcoded 5' primer and a J-beta primer mix, a second PCR was run for about 7 to 12 cycles. Each CDR3 protein gets one entry after TCRdb re-called the 5' RACE reads with MiXCR. This sample has hundreds of thousands of distinct CDR3 sequences; around 50% occur once, and the top ten carry roughly 24%. Material: blood. The receptors were sampled from a man aged 35-49 years in good health.

The chain carries TRBV5-1 and TRBJ2-5; a possible D gene is TRBD1 (6 bases). The V gene's germline CDR1 is SGHRS and CDR2 YFSETQ. V lost 0 bases and J lost 11, with 23 bases in between. The CDR3 sequence is 16 residues long. In DNA, the CDR3 is TGCGCCAGCAGCTTGGGGGCGGCGTCGGGACAAAGGGGTCAGTACTTC. Amino acids: CASSLGAASGQRGQYF.

The chain recombines TRBV4-1 with TRBJ1-2; D is uncertain. V dropped 1 base and J dropped 0 bases, with 9 bases sitting between them. The CDR3 runs to 15 residues. Germline lookup yields CDR1 MGHRA and CDR2 YSYEKL. The CDR3 loop is CASSQGGSPNYGYTF. Here the CDR3 DNA reads TGCGCCAGCAGCCAAGGAGGGAGTCCTAACTATGGCTACACCTTC.

CDR3 in DNA: TGCGCCAGCAGCGCCACCCTGACCCGGAACACTGAAGCTTTCTTT. This codes for CASSATLTRNTEAFF. The J gene is TRBJ1-1, the V gene TRBV5-1; the D is unclear. Looked up from germline, CDR1 is SGHRS and CDR2 is YFSETQ. CDR3 length equals 15 residues. V lost 4 bases and J 1 base, leaving 14 bases between the germline ends.

The chain has TRBV28 and TRBJ1-2, with 10 nucleotides matching TRBD1. The trim removed 6 bases at V and 6 bases at J, leaving 10 bases unmatched. Germline V gives CDR1 MDHEN, CDR2 SYDVKM. The CDR3 runs 15 residues. Written as DNA, the CDR3 is TGTGCCAGCAGCGTCCTGGACAGGGGGTGGGATGGCTACACCTTC. Translated, it gives CASSVLDRGWDGYTF.

The gene calls are TRBV9 and TRBJ2-7; D is possibly TRBD1 or TRBD2 (6 bases each). CDR1 SGDLS and CDR2 YYNGEE come from the germline V gene. Trimming took 2 bases from V and 4 from J, leaving 13 bases between them. CDR3 length equals 14 residues. In DNA form, the CDR3 reads TGTGCCAGCAGCGTGCTGGGGGGCAATTACGAGCAGTACTTC. Translated: CASSVLGGNYEQYF.

This clonotype appeared a few times. The chain employs TRBV20-1 and TRBJ2-5, with 9 bases lining up with TRBD1. The germline CDR1 and CDR2 sequences are DFQATT and SNEGSKA (reference sequence). CDR3 size: 14 residues. Trimming cost V 5 bases and J 4 bases; bases outside gene matches: 8. The CDR3 protein is CSAPTTGGIETQYF. The CDR3, as DNA: TGCAGTGCTCCCACGACAGGGGGGATAGAGACCCAGTACTTC.